This T cell receptor beta chain stems from a study of tumor-infiltrating lymphocytes in primary liver carcinoma. Overall study: Read depth, roughly 3.65 to 7.5 million productive TCRbeta reads, did not differ significantly between tissues.

There are many counts of this clonotype. V trimming: 7 bases; J trimming: 8 bases; junction bases outside the gene matches: 6. In germline, CDR1 is SEHNR, CDR2 FQNEAQ (reference sequence). The CDR3 is 13 residues long. Investigators took RNA and DNA out together from about 20-30 mg of unsorted bulk tissue. A primer in the constant region served to generate TCR beta cDNA from roughly 450 ng of total RNA. ARM-PCR was slightly modified, and three nested multiplex PCR rounds with it gave rise to the TCR beta libraries. Rounds one and two of PCR, each of 10 cycles, were primed with TRBV1-TRBV30 forward primers and a C-beta reverse primer. One entry per CDR3 protein, called by TCRdb with MiXCR from the multiplex PCR reads. Here the sample spans approximately 45,000 distinct CDR3 sequences, approximately 73% being singletons.

The sample comprised liver tumor tissue from sampling region 2. This sample's subset: tumor region T2, inferior pole. The chain uses TRBV7-9 and TRBJ1-4, with 8 bases aligning to TRBD1. The receptor was isolated from a middle-aged man with primary liver carcinoma and hepatitis B virus infection. CDR3 amino acids: CASTRTGREKLFF. The CDR3, as DNA: TGTGCCAGCACGCGGACAGGGAGGGAAAAACTGTTTTTT.